Following are 26 T cell receptor beta chains from one sample sequenced in a study of T cells after yellow fever vaccination. TCRdb reprocessed the 5' RACE reads with MiXCR, giving one entry per CDR3 protein. The sample has about 210,000 distinct CDR3 sequences, roughly 6.2% seen once; the top ten hold around 1.1%. The material was CD4+ T cells sorted from PBMCs, obtained on the day of the yellow fever booster vaccination. The receptors shown here come from a man aged 25 to 40 who received the YFV17D yellow fever vaccine.

This clonotype has at least ten counts. The CDR3 coding sequence is TGTGCCAGCTCAGAGAGCGACAGGGGCCACGAGCAGTACTTC. This sequence encodes CASSESDRGHEQYF. This chain links TRBV18 with TRBJ2-7; 8 bases are shared with TRBD1. This CDR3 has 14 amino acids. V lost 5 bases to trimming and J lost 5 bases; unmatched junction nucleotides: 8. The germline gives CDR1 KGHSH, CDR2 LQKENI.

This clonotype was observed at least ten times. A read error may account for a junction end that differs from germline. The chain joins TRBV6-2 or TRBV6-3 to TRBJ1-5, with D hard to call. Germline-derived CDR1 and CDR2 are MNHEY and SVGEGT. The CDR3 spans 12 residues. The CDR3: CASNDAGQPQHF. Here the CDR3 DNA reads TGCGCCAGCAACGACGCGGGGCAGCCCCAGCATTTT.

This clonotype was recorded many times. The rearrangement links TRBV28 to TRBJ2-3, with 8 nucleotides matching TRBD1. Germline V gene lookup returns CDR1 MDHEN and CDR2 SYDVKM. The CDR3 totals 15 residues. The junction had 6 bases not matched to a gene; V was cut back by 5 bases and J by 2 bases. The chain's CDR3 is CASSEDRADTDTQYF. Here the CDR3 DNA reads TGTGCCAGCAGTGAGGACAGGGCGGACACAGATACGCAGTATTTT.

This clonotype was seen repeatedly, ten times or more. The chain carries TRBV7-2 and TRBJ2-5; the D is unclear. The CDR3 covers 12 residues. Between the trimmed V and J ends, which lost 3 bases and 5 bases, there was a span of 7 bases. CDR1 is SGHTA, CDR2 FQGNSA, per germline. The CDR3 DNA follows: TGTGCCAGCAGCTTGGCATTGGAGACCCAGTACTTC. Its translation is CASSLALETQYF.

There are a few counts of this clonotype. CDR3 loop: CASSLAMGTGWVTLFF. Written as DNA, the CDR3 is TGTGCCAGCAGCTTGGCTATGGGGACAGGGTGGGTTACGCTGTTTTTT. The chain combines TRBV5-8 with TRBJ1-4; 9 bases are a match to TRBD1. This CDR3 is 16 amino acids long. Germline values: CDR1 SGHTS, CDR2 YDEGEE. Germline trimming cut 0 bases from V and 14 bases from J; bases unmatched to any gene: 14.

At least ten counts were recorded for this clonotype. V gene TRBV12-3 or TRBV12-4 combines with J gene TRBJ2-4, with TRBD2 matching 10 bases. The CDR3 spans 14 residues. The V segment lost 2 bases and the J segment 9 bases; nucleotides outside the gene matches: 4. In nucleotides, the CDR3 is TGTGCCAGCAGTTTACAAGCGGGAGGGGGCATTCAGTACTTC. Its protein is CASSLQAGGGIQYF.

The chain is built from TRBV4-2 and TRBJ2-2, with D perhaps being TRBD1 or TRBD2 (5 bases each). The germline gives CDR1 LGHNA, CDR2 YNFKEQ. This CDR3 is built from 14 residues. V gave up 4 bases and J gave up 9 bases, with 15 bases separating them. The CDR3 nucleotides read TGTGCCAGCAGCCCGGGGCTGGGCCCCTGGGAGCTGTTTTTT. As protein: CASSPGLGPWELFF.

This clonotype was seen at least ten times. V is TRBV7-9 and J is TRBJ2-3, with 8 bases identical to TRBD2. The CDR3 has 15 residues. Germline lookup yields CDR1 SEHNR and CDR2 FQNEAQ (reference sequence). With V trimmed by 2 bases and J by 3 bases, 4 bases remained unmatched. The CDR3 DNA follows: TGTGCCAGCAGCTTACTAGCGGGTGTTACAGATACGCAGTATTTT. It specifies CASSLLAGVTDTQYF.

This clonotype came up a few times. CDR3: CSAKPGQDKAFF. CDR3 nucleotide sequence: TGCAGTGCTAAGCCGGGACAGGACAAAGCTTTCTTT. The chain uses TRBV20-1 and TRBJ1-1; TRBD1 matches at 8 bases. The CDR3 contains 12 residues. Germline lookup yields CDR1 DFQATT and CDR2 SNEGSKA (reference sequence). The ends lost 4 bases at V and 9 bases at J; junction bases unmatched: 7.

This clonotype was counted a few times. The rearrangement joins TRBV20-1 to TRBJ2-3; no firm D call. The CDR3 is made up of 14 amino acids. Germline V gene lookup returns CDR1 DFQATT and CDR2 SNEGSKA (reference sequence). Trimming stripped 5 bases from V and 6 bases from J, with 18 bases between. In DNA form, the CDR3 reads TGCAGTGCTGAAGCGACCGGGCCGGGTGATACGCAGTATTTT. This gives the protein CSAEATGPGDTQYF.

This clonotype has ten or more counts. The chain recombines TRBV5-1 with TRBJ2-4, with a tentative D call TRBD2 (5 bases). CDR3 length: 14 amino acids. Germline assignment: CDR1 SGHRS and CDR2 YFSETQ. The germline V and J ends were trimmed by 4 bases and 5 bases, with 13 bases remaining between them. The DNA for the CDR3 is TGCGCCAGCAGCACAGCGGCCGGCGAAAACATTCAGTACTTC. It yields the protein CASSTAAGENIQYF.

This clonotype was counted ten times or more. The chain carries TRBV7-2 and TRBJ2-3, with a possible D match to TRBD1 (5 bases). The germline V and J ends were trimmed by 2 bases and 4 bases, with 7 bases remaining between them. The CDR3 contains 13 residues. CDR1 and CDR2 from the germline V gene are SGHTA and FQGNSA. In nucleotides, the CDR3 is TGTGCCAGCAGCTTACAGGGATCAGATACGCAGTATTTT. Protein product: CASSLQGSDTQYF.

This clonotype came up many times. The rearrangement links TRBV9 to TRBJ1-1, with 7 bases identical to TRBD1. Germline CDR1 reads SGDLS; CDR2 reads YYNGEE. Trimming cost V 5 bases and J 4 bases; bases outside gene matches: 8. The CDR3 consists of 14 residues. The chain's CDR3 is CASSPTGSSTEAFF. The CDR3 coding sequence is TGTGCCAGCAGTCCGACAGGGTCGAGCACTGAAGCTTTCTTT.

This clonotype was seen ten or more times. V gene TRBV4-3 combines with J gene TRBJ2-7, with 9 nucleotides matching TRBD1. Germline CDR1 reads LGHNA; CDR2 reads YSLEER. V lost 2 bases and J lost 5; bases outside the gene matches: 4. CDR3 size: 14 residues. CDR3: CASSQTGQGNEQYF. The DNA for the CDR3 is TGCGCCAGCAGCCAAACGGGACAGGGTAACGAGCAGTACTTC.

This clonotype appeared a few times. The chain carries TRBV27 and TRBJ1-2, with TRBD1 matching 10 bases. With V trimmed by 6 bases and J by 8 bases, 12 bases remained unmatched. The germline gives CDR1 MNHEY, CDR2 SMNVEV (reference sequence). This CDR3 is 15 amino acids long. CDR3 region: CASSLRGQGVGGYTF. DNA for the CDR3: TGTGCCAGCAGCCTGAGAGGACAGGGGGTAGGCGGCTACACCTTC.

CDR3 in amino acids: CASSRTLAGDYEQFF. The CDR3 DNA reads as TGTGCCAGCAGCCGGACTTTAGCGGGAGATTATGAGCAGTTCTTC. This chain links TRBV5-8 with TRBJ2-1; 9 nucleotides match TRBD2. The CDR3 is made up of 15 amino acids. Germline V lookup: CDR1 SGHTS, CDR2 YDEGEE. Trimming removed 4 bases from V and 8 bases from J; junction bases left unmatched: 10.

Many counts were recorded for this clonotype. The rearrangement links TRBV4-3 to TRBJ1-4; D is uncertain. The CDR3 runs 15 residues. Germline lookup yields CDR1 LGHNA and CDR2 YSLEER. V was shortened by 0 bases and J by 10 bases, with 15 bases between the two germline ends. The CDR3 DNA sequence: TGCGCCAGCAGCCAAGATTACCCTACAACCGGAAAACTGTTTTTT. It yields the protein CASSQDYPTTGKLFF.

The chain links TRBV5-1 to TRBJ2-7, with 7 bases fitting TRBD2. Germline V gene data show CDR1 as SGHRS and CDR2 as YFSETQ. The CDR3 covers 15 residues. Trimming took 0 bases from V and 3 from J; bases not matched to a gene: 6. As DNA, the CDR3 is TGCGCCAGCAGCTTGGACGGCGGGAGTCGCTACGAGCAGTACTTC. This gives the protein CASSLDGGSRYEQYF.

The sample holds a few counts of this clonotype. This rearrangement joins TRBV24-1 to TRBJ2-1; 8 bases agree with TRBD2. The germline V gene has CDR1 KGHDR and CDR2 SFDVKD. Germline trimming cut 0 bases from V and 4 bases from J; bases unmatched to any gene: 4. The CDR3 sequence is 16 residues long. CDR3 sequence reads: CATSDLKASGYNEQFF. The CDR3 DNA reads TGTGCCACCAGTGATTTGAAGGCTAGCGGGTACAATGAGCAGTTCTTC.

Only a few counts were recorded for this clonotype. The J gene is TRBJ2-1, the V gene TRBV27; TRBD2 might be the D (5 bases). Trimming cost V 4 bases and J 5 bases, with 15 bases left between them. This CDR3 spans 15 amino acids. Germline CDR1 reads MNHEY; CDR2 reads SMNVEV (reference sequence). The CDR3 loop is CASSSGLIRNNEQFF. The CDR3 nucleotides are TGTGCCAGCAGTTCCGGACTGATTAGGAACAATGAGCAGTTCTTC.

This clonotype was observed many times. The chain employs TRBV12-3 or TRBV12-4 and TRBJ2-1; 7 bases align to TRBD2. This CDR3 is built from 15 residues. V trimming: 5 bases; J trimming: 8 bases; junction bases outside the gene matches: 12. The CDR3 sequence is CASSPGTTSIHEQFF. The CDR3 coding sequence is TGTGCCAGCAGTCCCGGGACTACCTCTATCCATGAGCAGTTCTTC.

This clonotype was observed a handful of times. The gene calls are TRBV19 and TRBJ2-1; 12 bases fit TRBD2. V trimming: 4 bases; J trimming: 4 bases; junction bases outside the gene matches: 11. Germline V lookup: CDR1 LNHDA, CDR2 SQIVND (reference sequence). The CDR3 is 18 amino acids. CDR3 sequence: CASSRIGTGLAGYNEQFF. The DNA of the CDR3 is TGTGCCAGTAGTAGAATAGGGACAGGACTAGCGGGATACAATGAGCAGTTCTTC. Full variable domain (outside the CDR3, taken from reference TRBV19 and TRBJ2-1): DGGITQSPKYLFRKEGQNVTLSCEQNLNHDAMYWYRQDPGQGLRLIYYSQIVNDFQKGDIAEGYSVSREKKESFPLTVTSAQKNPTAFYLCASSRIGTGLAGYNEQFFGPGTRLTVL.

This clonotype occurred a few times. This chain uses TRBV29-1 with TRBJ2-1, with 7 bases matching TRBD2. The CDR3 totals 14 residues. Germline V lookup: CDR1 SQVTM, CDR2 ANQGSEA. Losses at the gene ends were 4 bases for V and 5 bases for J; bases not matched to a gene: 8. CDR3 DNA sequence: TGCAGCGTTGTACCCCGGACTAGGGACAATGAGCAGTTCTTC. Residues: CSVVPRTRDNEQFF.

This clonotype was picked up a small number of times. The chain carries TRBV27 and TRBJ2-1; D is unclear. The germline V gene has CDR1 MNHEY and CDR2 SMNVEV (reference sequence). CDR3 length: 12 amino acids. Trimming took off 3 bases at V and 5 bases at J, with 5 bases between the two ends. CDR3 DNA: TGTGCCAGCAGTTTTCGTCACAATGAGCAGTTCTTC. Translating it yields CASSFRHNEQFF.

This clonotype was picked up a small number of times. J is TRBJ2-1 and V is TRBV5-1; D is perhaps TRBD1 or TRBD2 (5 bases each). V was cut by 8 bases and J by 5 bases, with 17 bases left in between. Germline V lookup: CDR1 SGHRS, CDR2 YFSETQ. The CDR3 is made up of 14 amino acids. CDR3 amino acids: CASNRDDLDNEQFF. DNA for the CDR3: TGCGCCAGTAACCGGGACGATCTCGACAATGAGCAGTTCTTC. Full variable domain (outside the CDR3, taken from reference TRBV5-1 and TRBJ2-1): KAGVTQTPRYLIKTRGQQVTLSCSPISGHRSVSWYQQTPGQGLQFLFEYFSETQRNKGNFPGRFSGRQFSNSRSEMNVSTLELGDSALYLCASNRDDLDNEQFFGPGTRLTVL.

This clonotype was seen repeatedly, ten times or more. This chain uses TRBV7-9 with TRBJ2-7; D remains ambiguous. Germline V lookup: CDR1 SEHNR, CDR2 FQNEAQ (reference sequence). V was shortened by 2 bases and J by 0 bases, with 8 bases between the two germline ends. This CDR3 comprises 14 residues. Here the CDR3 DNA reads TGTGCCAGCAGCTTATTTCGACACTCCTACGAGCAGTACTTC. Its protein is CASSLFRHSYEQYF.